The clone carrying this TCR beta chain came up once. The antigen remains undetermined. The sample comes from a study of cytomegalovirus exposure and HLA in healthy donors. Notes on the study in general: Available immune exposure information was restricted to CMV serostatus only. A later analysis linked a missense DCLRE1C variant to TCR beta V- and J-gene trimming.

The V gene's germline CDR1 is LGHNT and CDR2 FRNRAP. The CDR3 has 16 amino acids. With 0 bases removed from V and 3 bases from J, the gap between germline ends came to 13 bases. A multiplex PCR was run with 60 Vbeta primers and 13 Jbeta primers. The repertoire was sequenced with immunoSEQ multiplex PCR; TCRdb's copy has only in-frame clones and lacks some. The top ten hold approximately 1% of the sample, which has around 120,000 clones, around four fifths seen once. The rearrangement joins TRBV12-5 to TRBJ2-3; D might be TRBD2 (7 bases). The sequenced sample was PBMCs. This clonotype originated in a human donor in good health. This chain's CDR3 is CASGLVPAGATDTQYF. The CDR3 DNA sequence: TGTGCTAGTGGTTTGGTACCGGCGGGGGCTACAGATACGCAGTATTTT.